These T cell receptor beta chains were read from a single sample in a study of blood T cell repertoires in COVID-19. Profiling relied on immunoSEQ multiplex PCR, and the TCRdb table lists in-frame clones only, not all of them. The table lists some 150,000 clones, around 80% of them singletons. Sequencing was performed on peripheral blood. The receptors here all came from a woman between 65 and 79 years old with COVID-19, enrolled during active disease. Each CDR3 is given with its conserved first and last residue. Size values are once, few and many counts, or a class for expanded clones, and some rows have none.

TRBV7-6	.	CASSPSQGSTDTQYF
TRBV3-1/TRBV3-2	.	CASSQEVRHEQFF
TRBV2	.	CASRTGASDYGYTF
TRBV19	once	CASSIEAGQGTEAFF
TRBV12-5	.	CASSQALGPQHF
TRBV18	.	CASAPGANYGYTF
TRBV19	.	CASSNRGLDYGYTF
TRBV10-3	once	CAISRQGAPDGYTF
TRBV12-3/TRBV12-4	.	CASSLTGGEAFF
TRBV5-1	.	CASSGPTSGSTDTQYF
TRBV29-1	.	CSVETLTGGAQTQYF
TRBV5-1	.	CASSLLGTGQETQYF
TRBV2	.	CASSTSGEVTDTQYF
TRBV5-6	.	CASSLPTGPPTEAFF
TRBV5-4	once	CASSFGTSVEYEQYF
TRBV7-2	few	CASSYDRAYGYTF
TRBV6-1	.	CASSEAAFEAFF
TRBV6-1	.	CASSERWGPPEAFF
TRBV10-3	.	CAISESGAGSSIF
TRBV11-2	.	CASSPSGGTNEQFF
TRBV7-7	.	CASSLLADTGELFF
TRBV29-1	.	CSAGGRETQYF
TRBV14	.	CASSPEIEQYF
TRBV9	.	CASCPRGPSGANVLTF
TRBV7-2	once	CASSFSRSNQPQHF
TRBV28	.	CASRPFQGDTEAFF
TRBV9	.	CASSVGGTGDSPLHF
TRBV30	.	CAWSTDIYGYTF
TRBV5-1	.	CASSREGGTEAFF
TRBV28	.	CASSLIWSWYKRGTEAFF
TRBV30	.	CAWSQGASYEQYF
TRBV7-9	.	CASSLGQRGETQYF
TRBV28	.	CASAWGSYQETQYF
TRBV7-8	.	CASSPTLSSFAGLTDTQYF
TRBV27	once	CASRRTPTNTLGENIQYF
TRBV19	.	CASKWGQGDQPQHF
TRBV27	once	CASSPLRTGSLYNEKLFF
TRBV29-1	.	CSVFTAVDTQYF
TRBV2	.	CASSSTGVGSYGYTF
TRBV6-6	.	CASSPRQSPLNTEAFF
TRBV7-9	.	CASSLAIATRDEQFF
TRBV18	.	CASSLSTDVREAFF
TRBV24-1	.	CATSEASGGYEQYF
TRBV19	.	CASSMPQGAHTGRAFF
TRBV6-5	.	CASSSPRTAINEQFF